This T cell receptor beta chain is from a study of shared clonotypes between healthy human individuals. This table comes from immunoSEQ multiplex PCR, and its TCRdb copy is limited to in-frame clones, with some not included. The sample has about 2 million clones; less than 95% are singletons. Positively selected for CCR7, the CD45RO-negative cells used as naive CD8 cells excluded terminally differentiated effector memory CD45RA+ cells. This sequence originates from a man between 18 and 29 years old in good health. The sample consisted of naive CD8+ T cells sorted from blood.

CDR3 coding DNA: TGTGCCAGCAGTTACGGCGGGAGGGGCACCTACGAGCAGTACTTC. Translating gives CASSYGGRGTYEQYF. V is TRBV27 and J is TRBJ2-7, with TRBD2 matching 9 bases. The CDR3 covers 15 residues. Germline V gene sequence: CDR1 MNHEY, CDR2 SMNVEV (reference sequence). The V and J ends lost 4 bases and 2 bases, in that order; junction bases with no gene match: 6.